This T cell receptor (beta chain) was obtained from a study of blood T cell repertoires in COVID-19. Study at large: The cDNA or gDNA used as material had been derived from T cells, B-cell-depleted T cells, or PBMCs.

In its sample, this clone was seen once. This table comes from immunoSEQ multiplex PCR, and its TCRdb copy is limited to in-frame clones, with some not included. This table has more than 200,000 clones, around 87% appearing once. This CDR3 has 14 residues. CDR1 SGHDN and CDR2 FVKESK come from the germline V gene. Deletions cut 1 base from V and 4 bases from J, with 10 bases between. The clonotype comes from a woman aged 50 to 65 who had recovered from COVID-19. Material for sequencing was PBMCs or T cells enriched from blood (not recorded which). The rearrangement links TRBV14 to TRBJ1-2; D not certain. The CDR3 is CASSQVRGTYGYTF. The CDR3 DNA sequence: TGTGCCAGCAGCCAAGTCCGGGGAACCTATGGCTACACCTTC.